Each of the 28 T cell receptor beta chains below was sequenced from the same sample in a study of shared clonotypes between healthy human individuals (dated by TCRdb to the early 2020s). The library was made by the immunoSEQ multiplex PCR assay. TCRdb obtained this table from immuneACCESS and retained in-frame rearrangements with V and J assigned. These tables miss some clones; where compared with another copy, unresolved V genes account for less than half of the shortfall, and the remainder is unexplained. For this sample the table gives hundreds of thousands of clones, of which around 73% were detected only once. The ten largest clonotypes hold 1.5% to 2% of the sample. The sample consisted of memory CD4+ T cells sorted from blood. The intended sense of this specimen's cell subset or site label: CD45RA-negative fraction. The receptors were gathered from a woman aged 25-40 years in good health.

The sample holds a few counts of this clone. The chain recombines TRBV5-1 with TRBJ1-1, with TRBD1 as a possible D gene (5 bases). From germline, CDR1 is SGHRS and CDR2 YFSETQ. The CDR3 sequence is 14 residues long. Trimming stripped 4 bases from V and 2 bases from J, with 12 bases between. The CDR3 loop is CASSLQVTNTEAFF. The CDR3 nucleotides read TGCGCCAGCAGCCTACAGGTGACCAACACTGAAGCTTTCTTT.

The chain links TRBV28 to TRBJ2-5; no reliable D call. The CDR3 has 15 residues. Germline CDR1 and CDR2: MDHEN and SYDVKM. V dropped 5 bases and J dropped 3 bases, with 16 bases sitting between them. CDR3 bases: TGTGCCAGCAGTCCTACGTACGCCTCTGAAGAGACCCAGTACTTC. This sequence encodes CASSPTYASEETQYF.

The J gene is TRBJ1-1, the V gene TRBV29-1, with D possibly matching TRBD1 (5 bases). This CDR3 comprises 10 residues. The germline gives CDR1 SQVTM, CDR2 ANQGSEA. Trimming took off 4 bases at V and 6 bases at J, with 6 bases between the two ends. CDR3 coding DNA: TGCAGCGTTGGGGACCCTGAAGCTTTCTTT. Translating it yields CSVGDPEAFF.

This clone was seen many times. The V call is TRBV10-1, the J call TRBJ2-7; maybe TRBD2 (5 bases). This CDR3 is 13 amino acids long. The V end lost 3 bases, the J end lost 6 bases, and 12 bases lay between the germline ends. The V gene's germline CDR1 is WNHNN and CDR2 SYGVQD (reference sequence). The CDR3 DNA is TGCGCCAGCAGTGAAGTGGGAGTCCTCGAGCAGTACTTC. Protein: CASSEVGVLEQYF.

This clone was counted a few times. V is TRBV4-1 and J is TRBJ2-1; no definite D call. Trimming removed 0 bases at V and 9 bases at J, with 6 bases between. The CDR3 covers 12 residues. Germline-derived CDR1 and CDR2 are MGHRA and YSYEKL. The CDR3: CASSQEWGEQFF. DNA of the CDR3: TGCGCCAGCAGCCAAGAGTGGGGTGAGCAGTTCTTC.

The chain has TRBV11-2 and TRBJ2-2, with D possibly matching TRBD2 (5 bases). Looked up from germline, CDR1 is SGHAT and CDR2 is FQNNGV. The length of the CDR3 is 14 residues. Trimming left V 2 bases short and J 3 bases short, with 7 bases between. The CDR3 nucleotides read TGTGCCAGCAGCTTACAGAGGGACACCGGGGAGCTGTTTTTT. Its protein is CASSLQRDTGELFF.

The chain couples TRBV28 to TRBJ1-2; 7 bases are shared with TRBD1. CDR1 is MDHEN and CDR2 is SYDVKM in the germline V gene. This CDR3 contains 14 residues. The V and J ends lost 4 bases and 1 base, in that order; junction bases with no gene match: 3. The CDR3 reads CASSWAGGNYGYTF. The CDR3 DNA follows: TGTGCCAGCAGTTGGGCAGGGGGTAACTATGGCTACACCTTC.

The chain uses TRBV18 and TRBJ1-2; the match to TRBD1 covers 9 bases. The CDR3 covers 14 residues. Germline V gene lookup returns CDR1 KGHSH and CDR2 LQKENI. The ends lost 6 bases at V and 8 bases at J; junction bases unmatched: 10. CDR3 in amino acids: CASSAAGQGGGYTF. The DNA of the CDR3 is TGTGCCAGCTCGGCCGCGGGACAGGGAGGCGGCTACACCTTC.

This chain joins TRBV7-6 and TRBJ1-2; D is uncertain. This CDR3 is 13 amino acids long. The germline V and J ends were trimmed by 5 bases and 6 bases, with 13 bases remaining between them. Germline V gene sequence: CDR1 SGHVS, CDR2 FNYEAQ. The CDR3 sequence is CASSDTHLNGYTF. CDR3 coding DNA: TGTGCCAGCAGCGATACCCACCTTAATGGCTACACCTTC.

A note on this clone: This same CDR3 is encoded by further DNA sequences in the sample. The rearrangement uses TRBV9 and TRBJ1-2, with unresolved D. The V and J ends lost 0 bases and 2 bases respectively, with 8 bases between them. Germline V gene sequence: CDR1 SGDLS, CDR2 YYNGEE. The CDR3 extends over 14 amino acids. CDR3 coding DNA: TGTGCCAGCAGCGTAGGCGGCGAAAACTATGGCTACACCTTC. This codes for CASSVGGENYGYTF.

This rearrangement joins TRBV2 to TRBJ2-2; D possibly corresponds to TRBD1 (6 bases). CDR3 size: 14 residues. CDR1 is SNHLY and CDR2 is FYNNEI in the germline V gene. V was shortened by 4 bases and J by 1 base, with 7 bases between the two germline ends. CDR3 loop: CASSVGGNTGELFF. The CDR3, as DNA: TGTGCCAGCAGTGTAGGGGGGAACACCGGGGAGCTGTTTTTT.

This clone was found a few times. V and J are TRBV7-9 and TRBJ2-1; D possibly corresponds to TRBD1 (5 bases). Germline loops: CDR1 SEHNR, CDR2 FQNEAQ (reference sequence). The length of the CDR3 is 14 residues. The germline V and J ends were trimmed by 7 bases and 7 bases, with 17 bases remaining between them. DNA for the CDR3: TGTGCCAGCAAGGAAAGGGCAGGGTGGAATGAGCAGTTCTTC. Amino acids: CASKERAGWNEQFF. The variable domain in full, with the rest retrieved from reference TRBV7-9 and TRBJ2-1, is DTGVSQNPRHKITKRGQNVTFRCDPISEHNRLYWYRQTLGQGPEFLTYFQNEAQLEKSRLLSDRFSAERPKGSFSTLEIQRTEQGDSAMYLCASKERAGWNEQFFGPGTRLTVL.

The chain combines TRBV7-8 with TRBJ2-7, with 10 nucleotides matching TRBD2. V was clipped by 1 base and J by 9 bases; unmatched bases: 9. CDR1 is SGHVS and CDR2 is FQNEAQ in the germline V gene. CDR3 size: 15 residues. The chain's CDR3 is CASSLVPLAGARQYF. The CDR3 nucleotides read TGTGCCAGCAGCTTAGTACCGCTAGCGGGAGCGCGGCAGTACTTC.

This sequence joins TRBV14 and TRBJ2-1; the D is unclear. V was trimmed by 1 base and J by 10 bases, leaving 11 bases between them. CDR3 length: 13 residues. Germline CDR1 is SGHDN and CDR2 is FVKESK. For the CDR3, the DNA is TGTGCCAGCAGCCAAGCGGCAGCTCAGGAGCAGTTCTTC. Translation: CASSQAAAQEQFF.

This clone was recorded a few times. The rearrangement uses TRBV6-6 and TRBJ1-3, with a possible D match to TRBD1 (6 bases). Trimming removed 10 bases from V and 4 bases from J, with 17 bases in between. This CDR3 comprises 14 residues. Germline V gene sequence: CDR1 MNHNY, CDR2 SVGAGI (reference sequence). The CDR3 spells CATQTQGSGNTIYF. CDR3 coding DNA: TGTGCCACCCAAACACAGGGCTCAGGAAACACCATATATTTT.

The chain couples TRBV5-1 to TRBJ2-7; 9 nucleotides match TRBD2. Germline CDR1 is SGHRS and CDR2 is YFSETQ. Germline trimming cut 2 bases from V and 4 bases from J; bases unmatched to any gene: 7. The CDR3 is made up of 15 amino acids. The CDR3 DNA sequence: TGCGCCAGCAGCTTAGTAGCGGGGGACGAATACGAGCAGTACTTC. Its protein product is CASSLVAGDEYEQYF.

This rearrangement joins TRBV9 to TRBJ1-3; 10 bases are shared with TRBD1. The germline CDR1 and CDR2 sequences are SGDLS and YYNGEE. V was clipped by 0 bases and J by 1 base; unmatched bases: 7. The CDR3 consists of 18 residues. The CDR3 bases are TGTGCCAGCAGCGTAGGGGGGACAGGGGTTTGGTCTGGAAACACCATATATTTT. This codes for CASSVGGTGVWSGNTIYF.

The chain employs TRBV13 and TRBJ1-2; possibly TRBD1 for D (6 bases). The CDR3 is 13 amino acids. The germline V gene has CDR1 PRHDT and CDR2 FYEKMQ (reference sequence). V was pared by 6 bases and J by 5 bases, with 13 bases between. For the CDR3, the DNA is TGTGCCAGCAGTAACGACAGGTTATATGGCTACACCTTC. Encoded protein: CASSNDRLYGYTF.

The V gene is TRBV4-2, the J gene TRBJ2-2; D is perhaps TRBD1 or TRBD2 (5 bases each). The CDR3 covers 17 residues. Trimming stripped 1 base from V and 0 bases from J, with 12 bases between. In germline, CDR1 is LGHNA, CDR2 YNFKEQ. Here the CDR3 reads CASSQVTWDANTGELFF. The CDR3, as DNA: TGTGCCAGCAGCCAAGTCACCTGGGACGCGAACACCGGGGAGCTGTTTTTT.

The gene calls are TRBV28 and TRBJ1-2; 9 positions match TRBD1. The germline V gene encodes CDR1 MDHEN and CDR2 SYDVKM. This CDR3 is built from 16 residues. V trimming: 2 bases; J trimming: 2 bases; junction bases outside the gene matches: 6. CDR3 in DNA: TGTGCCAGCAGTTTAGTCGGGACAGGGTCAAACTATGGCTACACCTTC. Amino acid sequence: CASSLVGTGSNYGYTF.

V gene TRBV5-1 combines with J gene TRBJ2-2; D possibly corresponds to TRBD2 (5 bases). This CDR3 has 15 amino acids. Trimming removed 0 bases from V and 3 bases from J, with 9 bases in between. CDR1 and CDR2 (germline): SGHRS, YFSETQ. The DNA of the CDR3 is TGCGCCAGCAGCTTGGCGGGAAGGGACACCGGGGAGCTGTTTTTT. It codes for CASSLAGRDTGELFF. Full variable domain (outside the CDR3, taken from reference TRBV5-1 and TRBJ2-2): KAGVTQTPRYLIKTRGQQVTLSCSPISGHRSVSWYQQTPGQGLQFLFEYFSETQRNKGNFPGRFSGRQFSNSRSEMNVSTLELGDSALYLCASSLAGRDTGELFFGEGSRLTVL.

The chain employs TRBV6-5 and TRBJ1-1; D not certain. V was clipped by 0 bases and J by 0 bases, with 8 bases between them. CDR1 is MNHEY, CDR2 SVGAGI, per germline. This CDR3 is built from 15 residues. This CDR3 reads CASSYSTLVNTEAFF. In DNA form, the CDR3 reads TGTGCCAGCAGTTACTCGACGCTGGTGAACACTGAAGCTTTCTTT.

Here the CDR3 reads CASSLPTSPQETQYF. The CDR3 bases are TGTGCCAGCAGTTTACCGACTAGCCCTCAAGAGACCCAGTACTTC. J is TRBJ2-5 and V is TRBV28; 7 bases line up with TRBD2. After removal of 2 bases from V and 2 bases from J, the junction contained 5 bases not matched to a gene. Germline loops: CDR1 MDHEN, CDR2 SYDVKM. This CDR3 is 15 amino acids long.

The chain combines TRBV30 with TRBJ1-1; TRBD1 is a possible D gene (6 bases). The CDR3 has 11 amino acids. Germline lookup yields CDR1 GTSNPN and CDR2 SVGIG (reference sequence). Trimming pared 4 bases from V and 7 bases from J, leaving 10 bases between. The DNA for the CDR3 is TGTGCCTGGAACTCACAGGGTGAAGCTTTCTTT. Translation gives CAWNSQGEAFF.

This chain uses TRBV6-5 with TRBJ2-1; no definite D call. Germline V gene data show CDR1 as MNHEY and CDR2 as SVGAGI. This CDR3 has 14 residues. Between the trimmed V and J ends, which lost 0 bases and 9 bases, there was a span of 12 bases. In DNA form, the CDR3 reads TGTGCCAGCAGTTACTCGAAACGAGGTGGTGAGCAGTTCTTC. Protein: CASSYSKRGGEQFF.

The chain has TRBV28 and TRBJ2-7; TRBD1 aligns across 11 bases. CDR3 size: 15 residues. CDR1 MDHEN and CDR2 SYDVKM come from the germline V gene. Trimming cost V 6 bases and J 3 bases; bases outside gene matches: 7. DNA for the CDR3: TGTGCCAGCAGGTACCGGACAGGGGGCGGCTACGAGCAGTACTTC. Its protein is CASRYRTGGGYEQYF.

The genes are TRBV6-6 and TRBJ2-7, with 7 bases identical to TRBD2. The CDR3 has 15 amino acids. Trimming removed 4 bases from V and 3 bases from J; junction bases left unmatched: 9. CDR1 is MNHNY, CDR2 SVGAGI, per germline (reference sequence). This CDR3 is CASSSSRAGVYEQYF. CDR3 DNA sequence: TGTGCCAGCAGTTCCTCCAGGGCGGGGGTCTACGAGCAGTACTTC.

J is TRBJ1-1 and V is TRBV5-1; D is uncertain. The V gene's germline CDR1 is SGHRS and CDR2 YFSETQ. V shed 0 bases and J shed 4 bases, with 13 bases lying between them. There are 15 residues in the CDR3. The CDR3: CASSLGFEGRTEAFF. In nucleotides, the CDR3 is TGCGCCAGCAGCTTGGGCTTTGAGGGCCGCACTGAAGCTTTCTTT.